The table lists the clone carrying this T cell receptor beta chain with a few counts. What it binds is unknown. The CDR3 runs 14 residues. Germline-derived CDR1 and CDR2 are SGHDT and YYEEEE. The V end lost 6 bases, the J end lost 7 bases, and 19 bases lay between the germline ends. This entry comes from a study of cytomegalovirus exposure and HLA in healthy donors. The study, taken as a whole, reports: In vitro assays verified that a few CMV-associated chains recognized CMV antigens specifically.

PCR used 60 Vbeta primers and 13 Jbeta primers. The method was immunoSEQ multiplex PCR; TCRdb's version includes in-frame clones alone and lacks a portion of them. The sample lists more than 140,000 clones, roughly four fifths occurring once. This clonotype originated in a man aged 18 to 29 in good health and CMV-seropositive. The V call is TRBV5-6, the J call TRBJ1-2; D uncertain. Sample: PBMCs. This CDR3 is CASIRNRIRGGYTF. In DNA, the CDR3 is TGTGCCAGCATCAGAAATAGGATCCGGGGTGGCTACACCTTC.